The 3 T cell receptor beta chains given below trace back to one sample, sequenced in a study of vaccination and CD4 T cells after COVID-19. Specified treatment: approximately 9-day PBMC culture with coronavirus spike peptide pools or control peptides (ViraFEST assay). At the Johns Hopkins FTIC core, DNA taken from cultured CD4+ T cells was sequenced by way of the Oncomine TCR Beta short-read assay. Each CDR3 protein gets one entry after TCRdb re-called the PCR reads with MiXCR. The sample has about 18,000 distinct CDR3 sequences, around 50% seen once. No cognate antigen is known for these TCRs. The source material was CD4+ T cells from blood, cultured in vitro. The source of these receptors is a human donor who had recovered from COVID-19.

V gene TRBV28 combines with J gene TRBJ2-1, with 8 bases that match TRBD2. The last part of the DNA fits TRBJ2-7 better; the J call may be wrong. CDR1 is MDHEN and CDR2 is SYDVKM in the germline V gene. The CDR3 sequence is 18 residues long. CDR3 sequence (DNA): TGTGCCAGCAGACCCGGTGCTAGCGGGTTAAGACGAATCGGCGAGCAGTACTTC. Translation: CASRPGASGLRRIGEQYF.

This clonotype was detected only a few times. The chain links TRBV28 to TRBJ2-2; perhaps TRBD2 as D (5 bases). Germline V gene lookup returns CDR1 MDHEN and CDR2 SYDVKM. The ends were cut back, 3 bases at V and 1 base at J, with 12 bases in the middle. There are 16 residues in the CDR3. The CDR3 reads CASSFIPGGNTGELFF. In DNA form, the CDR3 reads TGTGCCAGCAGTTTTATTCCCGGAGGGAACACCGGGGAGCTGTTTTTT.

This clonotype was counted a few times. The chain joins TRBV6-5 to TRBJ1-2; D remains ambiguous. Trimming cost V 2 bases and J 0 bases, with 13 bases left between them. The CDR3 covers 16 residues. Germline CDR1 MNHEY, CDR2 SVGAGI. This CDR3 reads CASSYRSGLPNYGYTF. The CDR3 nucleotides are TGTGCCAGCAGTTACAGGTCAGGTCTTCCTAACTATGGCTACACCTTC.